The rows below give T cell receptor beta chains drawn from one sample of a study of OX40 agonist ivuxolimab in advanced cancers. Data came from immunoSEQ multiplex PCR; TCRdb stores just in-frame clones and leaves some out. The data contain over 85,000 clones, about 90% of them singletons. The sample was CD4+ or CD8+ T cells sorted from blood, taken in a trial of the OX40 agonist ivuxolimab. Receptor source: an adult with an advanced solid tumor such as melanoma, head and neck, liver or kidney cancer. CDR3s include the opening cysteine and the closing phenylalanine or tryptophan. The D gene is left open where the match is weak. Only part of the rows carry a size: once, few, many, or a class if the clone is expanded.

D gene: TRBD1; clone size: NA; V gene: TRBV5-1; J gene: TRBJ1-1; CDR3 DNA: TGCGCCAGCAGCGAGGGGGCAGTTATGAACACTGAAGCTTTCTTT; CDR3 protein: CASSEGAVMNTEAFF
D gene: NA; clone size: once; V gene: TRBV7-2; J gene: TRBJ1-2; CDR3 DNA: TGTGCCAGCAGCTTAACCCCCGGGACGGGGATTAATAACTATGGCTACACCTTC; CDR3 protein: CASSLTPGTGINNYGYTF
D gene: NA; clone size: NA; V gene: TRBV4-2; J gene: TRBJ2-3; CDR3 DNA: TGTGCCAGCAGCCAAGATTCTACAGGATACAATCCTTGGAGCACAGATACGCAGTATTTT; CDR3 protein: CASSQDSTGYNPWSTDTQYF
D gene: NA; clone size: NA; V gene: TRBV29-1; J gene: TRBJ1-2; CDR3 DNA: TGCAGCGTAGGTACTAACTATGGCTACACCTTC; CDR3 protein: CSVGTNYGYTF
D gene: NA; clone size: NA; V gene: TRBV5-6; J gene: TRBJ1-2; CDR3 DNA: TGTGCCAGCAGCTTGGGAAACTATGGCTACACCTTC; CDR3 protein: CASSLGNYGYTF
D gene: NA; clone size: NA; V gene: TRBV7-3; J gene: TRBJ2-1; CDR3 DNA: TGTGCCAGCAGCTTAGGACCGGCGGACAATGAGCAGTTCTTC; CDR3 protein: CASSLGPADNEQFF
D gene: NA; clone size: NA; V gene: TRBV7-2; J gene: TRBJ1-3; CDR3 DNA: TGTGCCAGCAGCTTAGCGCACGCAGGAGGAAACACCATATATTTT; CDR3 protein: CASSLAHAGGNTIYF
D gene: TRBD1; clone size: NA; V gene: TRBV5-4; J gene: TRBJ1-2; CDR3 DNA: TGTGCCAGCAGCTATGGAGGACAGGGGGTGAGGGGCTACACCTTC; CDR3 protein: CASSYGGQGVRGYTF
D gene: NA; clone size: NA; V gene: TRBV18; J gene: TRBJ2-1; CDR3 DNA: TGTGCCAGCTCACCCCAGACAGACAATGAGCAGTTCTTC; CDR3 protein: CASSPQTDNEQFF
D gene: NA; clone size: NA; V gene: TRBV19; J gene: TRBJ2-7; CDR3 DNA: TGTGCCAGTAGTAGAGACGGTTCCTACGAGCAGTACTTC; CDR3 protein: CASSRDGSYEQYF
D gene: NA; clone size: once; V gene: TRBV29-1; J gene: TRBJ1-2; CDR3 DNA: TGCAGCGTTGACGCGACTGGGAGTAGCTATGGCTACACCTTC; CDR3 protein: CSVDATGSSYGYTF
D gene: TRBD2; clone size: NA; V gene: TRBV30; J gene: TRBJ2-2; CDR3 DNA: TGTGCCTGGAGTGTAGGACTAGCGCTTGGCGGGGAGCTGTTTTTT; CDR3 protein: CAWSVGLALGGELFF
D gene: NA; clone size: NA; V gene: TRBV11-1; J gene: TRBJ1-1; CDR3 DNA: TGTGCCAGCAGCCTTCCAGGGAGAAACACTGAAGCTTTCTTT; CDR3 protein: CASSLPGRNTEAFF
D gene: NA; clone size: NA; V gene: TRBV5-1; J gene: TRBJ2-3; CDR3 DNA: TGCGCCAGCAGAGAAGCAGATACGCAGTATTTT; CDR3 protein: CASREADTQYF
D gene: TRBD2; clone size: once; V gene: TRBV2; J gene: TRBJ2-1; CDR3 DNA: TGTGCCAGCAGCCTCAGACTAGCGGGAGTGGTTGAGCAGTTCTTC; CDR3 protein: CASSLRLAGVVEQFF
D gene: TRBD1; clone size: NA; V gene: TRBV7-2; J gene: TRBJ1-2; CDR3 DNA: TGTGCCAGCAGCCCGAGGACAGGGGGCTTCAATCATGGCTACACCTTC; CDR3 protein: CASSPRTGGFNHGYTF
D gene: NA; clone size: NA; V gene: TRBV7-2; J gene: TRBJ1-4; CDR3 DNA: TGTGCCAGCAGCCCCCTTCGGGAAAAACTGTTTTTT; CDR3 protein: CASSPLREKLFF
D gene: NA; clone size: NA; V gene: TRBV7-2; J gene: TRBJ2-5; CDR3 DNA: TGTGCCAGCAGCTCAGGATCCCTAACTAGGTACTTC; CDR3 protein: CASSSGSLTRYF
D gene: TRBD1; clone size: once; V gene: TRBV12-5; J gene: TRBJ2-1; CDR3 DNA: TGTGCTAGTGCTCCCGGACAGGTAGGGTTTAATGAGCAGTTCTTC; CDR3 protein: CASAPGQVGFNEQFF